This T cell receptor beta chain came from a study of Graves' ophthalmopathy and Graves' hyperthyroidism. Amplified material comprised TCR beta CDR3 regions derived from RNA transcripts. RT-PCR was first run with HTBI primers, then multiplex PCR in a second round. A single record per CDR3 protein comes from TCRdb applying MiXCR to the multiplex PCR reads. The sample shows over a million distinct CDR3 sequences, about 36% of them seen only once. CDR1 is LGHDT, CDR2 YNNKEL, per germline (reference sequence). The CDR3 is 14 amino acids. Concerning this clonotype itself: A read error may produce the germline difference seen at one junction end.

The sequencing sample was made of peripheral blood or thyroid tissue (not recorded which). The clonotype comes from an adult man with Graves' hyperthyroidism. The V gene is TRBV3-1, the J gene TRBJ2-2; the D call may be TRBD1 or TRBD2 (5 bases each). CDR3 sequence: CASSPGHNTGEQFF. CDR3 nucleotide sequence: TGTGCCAGCAGCCCCGGACATAACACCGGGGAGCAGTTTTTT.